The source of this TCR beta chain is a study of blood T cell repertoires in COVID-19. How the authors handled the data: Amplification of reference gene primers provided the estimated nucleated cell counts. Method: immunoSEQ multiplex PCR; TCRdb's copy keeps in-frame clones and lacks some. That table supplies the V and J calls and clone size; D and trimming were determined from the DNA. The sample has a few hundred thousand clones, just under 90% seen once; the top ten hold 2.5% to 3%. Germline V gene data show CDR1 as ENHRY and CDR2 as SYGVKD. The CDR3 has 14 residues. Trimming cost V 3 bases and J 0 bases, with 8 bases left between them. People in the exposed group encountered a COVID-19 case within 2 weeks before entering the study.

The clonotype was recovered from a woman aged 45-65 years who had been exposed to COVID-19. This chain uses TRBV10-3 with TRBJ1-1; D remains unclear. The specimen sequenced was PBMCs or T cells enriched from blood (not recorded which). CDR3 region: CAISDPVLNTEAFF. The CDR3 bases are TGTGCCATCAGTGATCCTGTGTTGAACACTGAAGCTTTCTTT.